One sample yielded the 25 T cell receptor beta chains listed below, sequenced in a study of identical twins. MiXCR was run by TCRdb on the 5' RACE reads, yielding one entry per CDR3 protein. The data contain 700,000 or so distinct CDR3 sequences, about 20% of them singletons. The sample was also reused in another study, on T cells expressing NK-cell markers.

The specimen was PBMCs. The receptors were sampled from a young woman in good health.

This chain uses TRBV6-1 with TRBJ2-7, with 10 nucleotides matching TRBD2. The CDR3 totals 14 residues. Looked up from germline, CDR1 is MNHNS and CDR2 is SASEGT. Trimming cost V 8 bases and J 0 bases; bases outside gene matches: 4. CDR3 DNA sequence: TGTGCCAGCCAGGGACTAGCGCACTCCTACGAGCAGTACTTC. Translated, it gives CASQGLAHSYEQYF.

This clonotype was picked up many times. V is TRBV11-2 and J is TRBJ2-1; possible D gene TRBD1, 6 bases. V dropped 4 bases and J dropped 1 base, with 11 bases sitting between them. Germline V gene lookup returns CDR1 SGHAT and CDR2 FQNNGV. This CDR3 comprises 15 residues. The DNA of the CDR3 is TGTGCCAGCAGCTCCTGGACAGATTCCTACAATGAGCAGTTCTTC. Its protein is CASSSWTDSYNEQFF.

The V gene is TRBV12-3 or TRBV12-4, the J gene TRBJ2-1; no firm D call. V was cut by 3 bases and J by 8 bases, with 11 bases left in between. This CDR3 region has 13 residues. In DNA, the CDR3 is TGTGCCAGCAGTTTGCCGGCTAAGGATGAGCAGTTCTTC. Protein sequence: CASSLPAKDEQFF.

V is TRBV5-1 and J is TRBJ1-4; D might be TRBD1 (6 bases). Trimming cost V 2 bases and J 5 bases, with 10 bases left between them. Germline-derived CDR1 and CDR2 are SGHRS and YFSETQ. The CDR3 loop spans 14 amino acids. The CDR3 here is CASSFGQGNEKLFF. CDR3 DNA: TGCGCCAGCAGCTTCGGGCAGGGGAATGAAAAACTGTTTTTT.

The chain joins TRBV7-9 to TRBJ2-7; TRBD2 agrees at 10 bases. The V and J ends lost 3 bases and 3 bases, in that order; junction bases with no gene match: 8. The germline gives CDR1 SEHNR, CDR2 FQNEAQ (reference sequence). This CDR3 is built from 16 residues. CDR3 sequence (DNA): TGTGCCAGCAGCTTGGGACCGGGACTAGCGAGCTACGAGCAGTACTTC. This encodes CASSLGPGLASYEQYF.

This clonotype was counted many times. The CDR3 nucleotides read TGCGCCAGCAGCTTCGGGGGCACAGATACGCAGTATTTT. The encoded protein is CASSFGGTDTQYF. This chain links TRBV5-1 with TRBJ2-3; TRBD2 is a possible D gene (5 bases). Germline V gene lookup returns CDR1 SGHRS and CDR2 YFSETQ. The CDR3 sequence is 13 residues long. V shed 2 bases and J shed 1 base, with 5 bases lying between them.

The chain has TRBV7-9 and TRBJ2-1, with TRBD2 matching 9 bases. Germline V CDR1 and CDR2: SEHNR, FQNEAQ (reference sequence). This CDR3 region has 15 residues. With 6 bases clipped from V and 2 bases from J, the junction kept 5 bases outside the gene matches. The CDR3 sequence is CASRTSGRTYNEQFF. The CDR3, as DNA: TGTGCCAGCAGGACGAGCGGGAGGACCTACAATGAGCAGTTCTTC.

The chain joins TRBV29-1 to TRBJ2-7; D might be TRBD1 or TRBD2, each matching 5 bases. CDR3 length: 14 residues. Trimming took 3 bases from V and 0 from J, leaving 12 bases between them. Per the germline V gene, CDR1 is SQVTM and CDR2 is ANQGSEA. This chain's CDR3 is CSVETPGASYEQYF. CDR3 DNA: TGCAGCGTTGAGACGCCCGGGGCCTCCTACGAGCAGTACTTC.

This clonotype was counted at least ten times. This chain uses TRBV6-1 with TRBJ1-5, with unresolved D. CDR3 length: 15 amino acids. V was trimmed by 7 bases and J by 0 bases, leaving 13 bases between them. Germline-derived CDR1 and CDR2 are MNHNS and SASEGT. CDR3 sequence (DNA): TGTGCCAGCACGGCGGGTGGGTATAGCAATCAGCCCCAGCATTTT. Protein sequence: CASTAGGYSNQPQHF.

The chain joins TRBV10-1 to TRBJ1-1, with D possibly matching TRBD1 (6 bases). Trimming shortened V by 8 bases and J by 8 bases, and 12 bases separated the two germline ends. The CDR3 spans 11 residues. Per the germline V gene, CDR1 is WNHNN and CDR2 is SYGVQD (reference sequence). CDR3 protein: CASSRGGEAFF. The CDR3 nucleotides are TGCGCCAGCTCCAGGGGAGGAGAAGCTTTCTTT.

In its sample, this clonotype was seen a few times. CDR3 protein: CSVLEQNTGELFF. The CDR3 coding sequence is TGCAGCGTTCTAGAGCAGAACACCGGGGAGCTGTTTTTT. V gene TRBV29-1 combines with J gene TRBJ2-2, with D unresolved. Germline lookup yields CDR1 SQVTM and CDR2 ANQGSEA. Trimming removed 5 bases at V and 1 base at J, with 8 bases between. This CDR3 is built from 13 residues.

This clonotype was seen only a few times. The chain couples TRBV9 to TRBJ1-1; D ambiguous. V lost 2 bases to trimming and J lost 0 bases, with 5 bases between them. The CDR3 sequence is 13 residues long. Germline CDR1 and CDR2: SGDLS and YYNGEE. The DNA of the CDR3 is TGTGCCAGCAGCGTGAGCGTGAACACTGAAGCTTTCTTT. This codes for CASSVSVNTEAFF.

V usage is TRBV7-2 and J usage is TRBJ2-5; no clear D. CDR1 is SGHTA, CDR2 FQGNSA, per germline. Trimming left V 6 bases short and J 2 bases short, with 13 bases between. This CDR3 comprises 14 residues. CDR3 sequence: CASSLRRAQETQYF. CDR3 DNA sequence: TGTGCCAGCAGTCTAAGACGCGCTCAAGAGACCCAGTACTTC. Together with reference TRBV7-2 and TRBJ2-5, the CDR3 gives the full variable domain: GAGVSQSPSNKVTEKGKDVELRCDPISGHTALYWYRQSLGQGLEFLIYFQGNSAPDKSGLPSDRFSAERTGGSVSTLTIQRTQQEDSAVYLCASSLRRAQETQYFGPGTRLLVL.

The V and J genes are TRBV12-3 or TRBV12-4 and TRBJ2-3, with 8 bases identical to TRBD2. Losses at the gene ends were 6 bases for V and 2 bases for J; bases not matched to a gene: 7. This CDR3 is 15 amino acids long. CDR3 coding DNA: TGTGCCAGCAGGCACCGTAGCGGGACCACAGATACGCAGTATTTT. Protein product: CASRHRSGTTDTQYF.

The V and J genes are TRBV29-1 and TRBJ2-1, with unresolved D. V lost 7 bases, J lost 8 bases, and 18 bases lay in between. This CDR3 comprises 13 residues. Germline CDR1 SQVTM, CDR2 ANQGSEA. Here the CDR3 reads CSADSGDLDEQFF. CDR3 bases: TGCAGCGCCGACTCCGGTGATTTAGATGAGCAGTTCTTC.

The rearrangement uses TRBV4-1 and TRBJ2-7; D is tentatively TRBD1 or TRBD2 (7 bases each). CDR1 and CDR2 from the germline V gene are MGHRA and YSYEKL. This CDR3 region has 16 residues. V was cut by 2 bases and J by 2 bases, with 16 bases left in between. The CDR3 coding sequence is TGCGCCAGCAGCCAAATGCAGGGGGGGAGAACCTACGAGCAGTACTTC. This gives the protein CASSQMQGGRTYEQYF.

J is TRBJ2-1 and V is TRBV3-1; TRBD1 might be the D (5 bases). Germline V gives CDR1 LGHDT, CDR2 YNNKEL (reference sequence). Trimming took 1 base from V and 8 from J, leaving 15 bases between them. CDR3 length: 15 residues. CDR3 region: CASSQATLGVDEQFF. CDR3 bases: TGTGCCAGCAGCCAAGCAACCTTAGGGGTGGATGAGCAGTTCTTC.

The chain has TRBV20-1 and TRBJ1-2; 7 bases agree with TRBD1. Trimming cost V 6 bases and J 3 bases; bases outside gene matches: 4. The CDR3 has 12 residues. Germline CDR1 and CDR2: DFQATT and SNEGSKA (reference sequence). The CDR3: CSAERGHYGYTF. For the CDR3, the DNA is TGCAGTGCCGAAAGGGGGCACTATGGCTACACCTTC.

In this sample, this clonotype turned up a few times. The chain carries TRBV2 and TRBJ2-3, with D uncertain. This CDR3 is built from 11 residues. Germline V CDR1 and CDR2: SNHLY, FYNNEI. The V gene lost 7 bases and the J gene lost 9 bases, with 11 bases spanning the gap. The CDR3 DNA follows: TGTGCCAGCACTTCGGGTCGAACGCAGTATTTT. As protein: CASTSGRTQYF.

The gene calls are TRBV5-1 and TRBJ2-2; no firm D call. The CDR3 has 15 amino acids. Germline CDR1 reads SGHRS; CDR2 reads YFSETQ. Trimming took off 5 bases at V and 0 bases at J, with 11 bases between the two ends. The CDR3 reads CASSFSNANTGELFF. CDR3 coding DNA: TGCGCCAGCAGTTTCTCCAACGCGAACACCGGGGAGCTGTTTTTT.

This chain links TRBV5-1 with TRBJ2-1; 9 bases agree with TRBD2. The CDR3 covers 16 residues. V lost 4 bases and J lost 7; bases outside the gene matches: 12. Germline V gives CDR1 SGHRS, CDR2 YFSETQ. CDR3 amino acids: CASSLMAAGGLNEQFF. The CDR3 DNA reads TGCGCCAGCAGCCTAATGGCAGCGGGAGGTTTAAATGAGCAGTTCTTC.

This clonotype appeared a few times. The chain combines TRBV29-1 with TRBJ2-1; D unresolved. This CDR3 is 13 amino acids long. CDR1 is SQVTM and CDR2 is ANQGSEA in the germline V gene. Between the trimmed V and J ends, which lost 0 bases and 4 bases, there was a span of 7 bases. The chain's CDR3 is CSVEEQSYNEQFF. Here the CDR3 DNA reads TGCAGCGTTGAAGAACAATCTTACAATGAGCAGTTCTTC.

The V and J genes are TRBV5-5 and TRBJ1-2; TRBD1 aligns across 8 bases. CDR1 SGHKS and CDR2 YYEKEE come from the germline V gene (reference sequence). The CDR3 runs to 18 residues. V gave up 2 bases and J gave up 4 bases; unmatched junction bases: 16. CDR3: CASSFPPPDRAWGYGYTF. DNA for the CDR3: TGTGCCAGCAGCTTCCCTCCTCCGGACAGGGCCTGGGGCTATGGCTACACCTTC.

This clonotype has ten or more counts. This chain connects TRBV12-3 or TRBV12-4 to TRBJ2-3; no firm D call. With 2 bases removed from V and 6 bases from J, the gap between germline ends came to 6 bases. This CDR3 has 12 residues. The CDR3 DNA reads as TGTGCCAGCAGTTTATTGCGGGATACGCAGTATTTT. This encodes CASSLLRDTQYF.

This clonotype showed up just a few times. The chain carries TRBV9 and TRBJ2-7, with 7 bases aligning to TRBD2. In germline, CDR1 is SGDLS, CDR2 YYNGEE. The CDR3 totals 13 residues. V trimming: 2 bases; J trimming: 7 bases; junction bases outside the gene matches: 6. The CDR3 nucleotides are TGTGCCAGCAGCGTGTGGGCGGGGGATGAGCAGTACTTC. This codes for CASSVWAGDEQYF.